The subject of this entry is one TCR beta chain. Its antigen is as yet unknown. The germline V gene has CDR1 SQVTM and CDR2 ANQGSEA. This CDR3 spans 12 amino acids. V was pared by 6 bases and J by 9 bases, with 15 bases between. Measured with immunoSEQ multiplex PCR; TCRdb has only the in-frame clones, and not every one. This table has nearly 1 million clones, approximately 76% appearing once. The data originate from a study of shared clonotypes between healthy human individuals. The wider study: Three CD4 naive, three CD4 memory, two CD8 naive and one CD8 memory plate were used per donor. General observations from the study: Only blood was sampled; tissue repertoires likely differ. Clonotypes which were not shared had lower generation probabilities than clonotypes that all four donors shared.

Both subsets, CD45RA+ naive and CD45RA-negative memory, were split from the CD4+ cells. The sequence derives from a man between 18 and 29 years old in good health. The chain carries TRBV29-1 and TRBJ2-1, with D possibly being TRBD2 (6 bases). The specimen was memory CD4+ T cells sorted from blood. Subset indicated: CD45RA-negative fraction. CDR3 in amino acids: CSVRGTKFEQFF. The CDR3, as DNA: TGCAGCGTCCGCGGGACCAAATTTGAGCAGTTCTTC.